These 23 T cell receptor beta chains were all obtained from the same sample, sequenced in a study of T cells in Graves' hyperthyroidism and ophthalmopathy. Researchers took RNA transcripts and amplified the TCR beta CDR3 regions from them. A first-round RT-PCR of the TCR CDR3 used the HTBI primer set. TCRdb used MiXCR to reprocess the multiplex PCR reads, holding one entry per CDR3 protein. The data show about 550,000 distinct CDR3 sequences, less than 25% seen once. Sequencing was carried out using blood. Every receptor here comes from a man aged 18 to 29 with Graves' hyperthyroidism.

The chain combines TRBV6-1 with TRBJ2-5; D is unresolved. CDR3 length equals 14 residues. CDR1 and CDR2 (germline): MNHNS, SASEGT. Trimming removed 4 bases at V and 1 base at J, with 10 bases between. The CDR3 DNA follows: TGTGCCAGCAGTGCCATGTCAGCCCAAGAGACCCAGTACTTC. Translation: CASSAMSAQETQYF.

This clonotype was found a few times. Compared with germline, one end of the junction differs, possibly owing to a read error. The chain carries TRBV2 and TRBJ2-5; TRBD1 aligns across 7 bases. The CDR3 runs to 11 residues. Looked up from germline, CDR1 is SNHLY and CDR2 is FYNNEI. In DNA, the CDR3 is TGTGCCAGCAGTGATCCGGGACAGATAAACTTC. This translates into CASSDPGQINF.

This clonotype was counted at least ten times. This sequence joins TRBV20-1 and TRBJ2-7; 11 bases are shared with TRBD2. Germline loops: CDR1 DFQATT, CDR2 SNEGSKA (reference sequence). Trimming at V came to 6 bases and at J to 12 bases, leaving 10 bases not matched to a gene. This CDR3 comprises 12 residues. The CDR3 reads CSAAGLAGTLYF. The DNA for the CDR3 is TGCAGTGCCGCCGGACTAGCGGGCACTTTGTACTTC.

This clonotype came up many times. The chain joins TRBV28 to TRBJ1-2; possibly TRBD1 for D (5 bases). Germline assignment: CDR1 MDHEN and CDR2 SYDVKM. Trimming pared 4 bases from V and 8 bases from J, leaving 14 bases between. The CDR3 is 13 amino acids. CDR3 protein: CASSSYGGQGYTF. CDR3 bases: TGTGCCAGCAGTTCTTATGGGGGTCAAGGCTACACCTTC.

This clonotype was found many times. The chain uses TRBV13 and TRBJ1-1; D call uncertain. This CDR3 contains 12 residues. Trimming cost V 5 bases and J 5 bases, with 9 bases left between them. CDR1 and CDR2 from the germline V gene are PRHDT and FYEKMQ (reference sequence). Here the CDR3 DNA reads TGTGCCAGCAGCACACGAGGGACTGAAGCTTTCTTT. Its protein is CASSTRGTEAFF.

This clonotype was recorded many times. The chain links TRBV2 to TRBJ2-5; D uncertain. Germline V gene sequence: CDR1 SNHLY, CDR2 FYNNEI. V was trimmed by 2 bases and J by 2 bases, leaving 12 bases between them. This CDR3 is 15 amino acids long. The CDR3, as DNA: TGTGCCAGCAGTGAAATGTCAGGTCCACAAGAGACCCAGTACTTC. Amino acid sequence: CASSEMSGPQETQYF.

This clonotype was detected only a few times. The V and J genes are TRBV29-1 and TRBJ2-2; possibly TRBD1 for D (6 bases). Trimming took 3 bases from V and 5 from J, leaving 10 bases between them. This CDR3 contains 13 residues. Germline CDR1 is SQVTM and CDR2 is ANQGSEA. The CDR3 region has the DNA TGCAGCGTTGAGGGGGCACTGACCGGGGAGCTGTTTTTT. As protein: CSVEGALTGELFF.

The J gene is TRBJ1-1, the V gene TRBV6-2 or TRBV6-3; D gene uncertain. The CDR3 runs to 13 residues. V lost 6 bases, J lost 1 base, and 9 bases lay in between. Germline CDR1 MNHEY, CDR2 SVGEGT. The CDR3 region has the DNA TGTGCCAGCAGGGACCTCAAGAACACTGAAGCTTTCTTT. Translation: CASRDLKNTEAFF.

This clonotype was counted ten times or more. The rearrangement uses TRBV9 and TRBJ1-1; maybe TRBD1 (6 bases). Trimming removed 3 bases from V and 1 base from J, with 13 bases in between. Germline CDR1 SGDLS, CDR2 YYNGEE. The CDR3 is 15 amino acids. CDR3 DNA sequence: TGTGCCAGCAGCGCGCAGACAGGCCCGAACACTGAAGCTTTCTTT. Translated, it gives CASSAQTGPNTEAFF.

The V and J genes are TRBV20-1 and TRBJ2-5; D gene unclear. CDR1 DFQATT and CDR2 SNEGSKA come from the germline V gene (reference sequence). Trimming removed 0 bases from V and 1 base from J, with 9 bases in between. CDR3 length: 14 amino acids. CDR3 sequence: CSARDLRTQETQYF. The CDR3 nucleotides read TGCAGTGCTAGAGATTTACGGACCCAAGAGACCCAGTACTTC.

This clonotype appeared many times. The chain is built from TRBV28 and TRBJ2-5, with a tentative D call TRBD1 (5 bases). Germline V gene lookup returns CDR1 MDHEN and CDR2 SYDVKM. CDR3 length equals 14 residues. The germline V and J ends were trimmed by 4 bases and 4 bases, with 13 bases remaining between them. The CDR3 DNA follows: TGTGCCAGCAGTTCAGGGTGGTGGCGAGAGACCCAGTACTTC. Translating it yields CASSSGWWRETQYF.

The chain has TRBV12-3 or TRBV12-4 and TRBJ2-5; 11 bases are a match to TRBD2. J lost 1 base, V lost 7 bases, and 8 bases had no gene match. This CDR3 spans 16 amino acids. CDR3 sequence reads: CASTELAGVTQETQYF. CDR3 bases: TGTGCCAGCACCGAACTAGCGGGGGTAACCCAAGAGACCCAGTACTTC.

The sample holds many counts of this clonotype. The gene calls are TRBV28 and TRBJ2-2, with D possibly being TRBD2 (6 bases). V was clipped by 6 bases and J by 3 bases, with 11 bases between them. Looked up from germline, CDR1 is MDHEN and CDR2 is SYDVKM. The CDR3 runs to 14 residues. The CDR3 protein is CASSGGRDTGELFF. CDR3 nucleotide sequence: TGTGCCAGCAGCGGGGGACGAGACACCGGGGAGCTGTTTTTT.

In this sample, this clonotype turned up many times. The rearrangement uses TRBV12-3 or TRBV12-4 and TRBJ1-5; tentatively, D is TRBD1 (6 bases). The CDR3 length is 14 residues. The germline V and J ends were trimmed by 5 bases and 3 bases, with 11 bases remaining between them. The CDR3: CASSTWDINQPQHF. The CDR3 coding sequence is TGTGCCAGCAGTACCTGGGACATCAATCAGCCCCAGCATTTT.

This rearrangement joins TRBV6-1 to TRBJ2-7, with 10 bases matching TRBD2. The CDR3 sequence is 14 residues long. Germline lookup yields CDR1 MNHNS and CDR2 SASEGT. The junction had 8 bases not matched to a gene; V was cut back by 6 bases and J by 6 bases. In DNA, the CDR3 is TGTGCCAGCAGCGAGACTAGCGGGCCACGCGAGCAGTACTTC. This encodes CASSETSGPREQYF.

This clonotype was detected only a few times. The chain has TRBV28 and TRBJ1-1, with D maybe TRBD1 (6 bases). The CDR3 totals 14 residues. Trimming cost V 5 bases and J 7 bases, with 17 bases left between them. Germline V gives CDR1 MDHEN, CDR2 SYDVKM. CDR3 sequence: CASSPPRGALEAFF. CDR3 DNA sequence: TGTGCCAGCAGTCCCCCAAGGGGGGCCCTTGAAGCTTTCTTT.

V is TRBV12-3 or TRBV12-4 and J is TRBJ2-5; D remains unclear. The V gene lost 1 base and the J gene lost 1 base, with 7 bases spanning the gap. The CDR3 contains 14 residues. The CDR3 nucleotides are TGTGCCAGCAGTTTAGAGATCGCCCAAGAGACCCAGTACTTC. This translates into CASSLEIAQETQYF.

The chain employs TRBV27 and TRBJ2-1, with D maybe TRBD2 (5 bases). V was shortened by 2 bases and J by 5 bases, with 13 bases between the two germline ends. Germline values: CDR1 MNHEY, CDR2 SMNVEV (reference sequence). The CDR3 has 15 residues. The CDR3 sequence: CASSLRGALHNEQFF. CDR3 bases: TGTGCCAGCAGTTTACGGGGAGCCCTCCACAATGAGCAGTTCTTC.

This clonotype was picked up many times. This chain connects TRBV29-1 to TRBJ2-5; no clear D gene. The CDR3 covers 10 residues. Germline CDR1 and CDR2: SQVTM and ANQGSEA. Trimming took 3 bases from V and 9 from J, leaving 8 bases between them. The CDR3 spells CSVDPRPQYF. In DNA form, the CDR3 reads TGCAGCGTTGATCCCAGGCCCCAGTACTTC.

DNA for the CDR3: TGTGCCAGCAGCTGGGAGGGGCAGGGGACGACTGAAGCTTTCTTT. It is translated as CASSWEGQGTTEAFF. The V gene is TRBV12-3 or TRBV12-4, the J gene TRBJ1-1, with D maybe TRBD1 (6 bases). V was shortened by 6 bases and J by 5 bases, with 19 bases between the two germline ends. The CDR3 is made up of 15 amino acids.

The CDR3 here is CASSLSLDSYEQYF. The CDR3 DNA sequence: TGTGCCAGCAGTTTATCCCTCGACAGCTACGAGCAGTACTTC. The chain joins TRBV12-3 or TRBV12-4 to TRBJ2-7, with a possible D match to TRBD1 (5 bases). The CDR3 runs to 14 residues. The V and J ends lost 2 bases and 3 bases respectively, with 11 bases between them.

V usage is TRBV20-1 and J usage is TRBJ1-2, with 8 bases matching TRBD1. The CDR3 is 18 amino acids. After removal of 4 bases from V and 4 bases from J, the junction contained 20 bases not matched to a gene. Germline V lookup: CDR1 DFQATT, CDR2 SNEGSKA (reference sequence). The CDR3 DNA follows: TGCAGTGCTAACGCCCAAGCCGGGACAGGTACTATCACCTATGGCTACACCTTC. Amino acids: CSANAQAGTGTITYGYTF.

The chain combines TRBV28 with TRBJ1-5; 8 nucleotides align to TRBD1. The ends lost 2 bases at V and 5 bases at J; junction bases unmatched: 8. CDR1 and CDR2 (germline): MDHEN, SYDVKM. The CDR3 extends over 16 amino acids. Here the CDR3 DNA reads TGTGCCAGCAGTTTACCCGGACAGGGTGGTTATCAGCCCCAGCATTTT. This sequence encodes CASSLPGQGGYQPQHF.